These T cell receptor beta chains were read from a single sample in a study of T cell responses to AZD1222 COVID-19 vaccine. TCRdb keeps only in-frame clones here, not all; method: immunoSEQ multiplex PCR. The sample contains some 110,000 clones, 75% to 90% of which appear only once. Specimen: peripheral blood, collected 28 days after the second AZD1222 dose. The origin of the receptors is an adult who received the AZD1222 COVID-19 vaccine. Both conserved end residues are part of each CDR3. A D gene is named only where the DNA matches it firmly. The size field is filled for only some rows; it gives once, few, many or a size class.

>.|.|13|TRBV11-2|TRBJ1-3
TGTGCCAGCAGCTTGGGGAGTGGAAACACCATATATTTT
CASSLGSGNTIYF
>.|TRBD1|15|TRBV5-8|TRBJ1-5
TGTGCCAGCAGCTTGGGGCAGGGGGCCAGCCAGCCCCAGCATTTT
CASSLGQGASQPQHF
>.|.|13|TRBV7-2|TRBJ1-2
TGTGCCAGCAGCGACGGACTTGGCTATGGCTACACCTTC
CASSDGLGYGYTF
>.|.|16|TRBV7-2|TRBJ1-2
TGTGCCAGCAGCTTAGACCCGACCCCCGGTGACTATGGCTACACCTTC
CASSLDPTPGDYGYTF
>.|.|18|TRBV5-6|TRBJ2-3
TGTGCCAGCAGCTTGGTGGGACTCAGTTCGCCGCGCACAGATACGCAGTATTTT
CASSLVGLSSPRTDTQYF
>.|.|16|TRBV7-9|TRBJ2-1
TGTGCCAGCAGCTTAGCTGGGGCAAGCACCTACAATGAGCAGTTCTTC
CASSLAGASTYNEQFF
>.|.|11|TRBV29-1|TRBJ2-1
TGCAGCGCGTACACAGGCGGGGAGCAGTTCTTC
CSAYTGGEQFF
>few|.|15|TRBV19|TRBJ2-6
TGTGCCAGTACTATACGAGGGGCTGGGGCCAACGTCCTGACTTTC
CASTIRGAGANVLTF
>.|TRBD1|14|TRBV6-1|TRBJ2-7
TGTGCCAGCAGTACCGGGACAGGGGTCCGCGAGCAGTACTTC
CASSTGTGVREQYF
>.|.|15|TRBV3-1/TRBV3-2|TRBJ1-2
TGTGCCAGCAGCCGGACGGCAGGGTTCGACTATGGCTACACCTTC
CASSRTAGFDYGYTF
>.|TRBD1|15|TRBV9|TRBJ2-3
TGTGCCAGCAGCAGGACAGGGGGTAGCACAGATACGCAGTATTTT
CASSRTGGSTDTQYF
>.|TRBD1|14|TRBV7-9|TRBJ1-2
TGTGCCAGCAGCCCAGGACAGGGCAACTATGGCTACACCTTC
CASSPGQGNYGYTF
>.|.|14|TRBV18|TRBJ2-7
TGTGCCAGCATGGCAGGGCAGGCCTGGGGCGAGCAGTACTTC
CASMAGQAWGEQYF
>.|TRBD1|14|TRBV5-1|TRBJ1-2
TGCGCCAGCAGCTTGGGCCCAGGGGGCAAAGGCTACACCTTC
CASSLGPGGKGYTF
>.|.|15|TRBV19|TRBJ1-5
TGTGCCAGTACCCGACCCGGTATGCCCTCGCAGCCCCAGCATTTT
CASTRPGMPSQPQHF
>.|.|14|TRBV7-8|TRBJ2-7
TGTGCCAGCAGCTTAGATTGGGACCCAAGCGAGCAGTACTTC
CASSLDWDPSEQYF
>.|TRBD1|15|TRBV7-8|TRBJ1-2
TGTGCCAGCAGCTTAGTTAGACAGGGTTTGCGAGGCTACACCTTC
CASSLVRQGLRGYTF
>.|.|13|TRBV29-1|TRBJ1-2
TGCAGCGTTGGTTCGGGGCCAAACTATGGCTACACCTTC
CSVGSGPNYGYTF
>.|.|14|TRBV15|TRBJ2-2
TGTGCCACCAGCAGAGATATTGGGACCGGGGAGCTGTTTTTT
CATSRDIGTGELFF
>.|TRBD1|15|TRBV6-5|TRBJ1-5
TGTGCCAGCAGTCCGGGACAGTCCTGGGGAGGGCCCCAGCATTTT
CASSPGQSWGGPQHF
>.|TRBD2|17|TRBV7-2|TRBJ2-3
TGTGCCAGCAGCTTAAAGGTAGCGGGGGGAACCACAGATACGCAGTATTTT
CASSLKVAGGTTDTQYF
>.|.|11|TRBV30|TRBJ1-2
TGTGCCTGGAGTGTACTCTATGGCTACACCTTC
CAWSVLYGYTF
>.|.|13|TRBV24-1|TRBJ2-7
TGTGCCACCAGTGACCGAGGGGCCTCCGAGCAGTACTTC
CATSDRGASEQYF
>.|.|14|TRBV6-5|TRBJ2-3
TGTGCCAGCAGTCGCAGGCCGTACACAGATACGCAGTATTTT
CASSRRPYTDTQYF
>few|.|14|TRBV18|TRBJ2-7
TGTGCCAGCTCACTTACCAGGGATACCTACGAGCAGTACTTC
CASSLTRDTYEQYF
>once|.|15|TRBV19|TRBJ2-5
TGTGCCAGTAGTATGACTCAAGGGGGGGAAGAGACCCAGTACTTC
CASSMTQGGEETQYF
>.|.|15|TRBV28|TRBJ2-7
TGTGCCAGCAGTTCCCAGGGGGGGAGGGCCTACGAGCAGTACTTC
CASSSQGGRAYEQYF
>.|.|12|TRBV20-1|TRBJ1-2
TGCAGTGCTAGTGTTGCGGGGATGGGCTACACCTTC
CSASVAGMGYTF
>few|.|14|TRBV18|TRBJ1-1
TGTGCCAGCTCACCGGTTCAGGGTGGAACTGAAGCTTTCTTT
CASSPVQGGTEAFF
>.|.|12|TRBV2|TRBJ1-2
TGTGCCAGCAGTGAGGCAGGCTATGGCTACACCTTC
CASSEAGYGYTF
>.|TRBD1|15|TRBV7-8|TRBJ1-6
TGTGCCAGCAGTTCCAGGGGGGTCTATAATTCACCCCTCCACTTT
CASSSRGVYNSPLHF
>few|.|14|TRBV4-3|TRBJ1-1
TGCGCCAGCAGCCAAGATCGATCCCTCGGAGAAGCTTTCTTT
CASSQDRSLGEAFF
>.|TRBD1|14|TRBV6-5|TRBJ1-2
TGTGCCACCAACAGGGGGCGCAGGAGCGATGGCTACACCTTC
CATNRGRRSDGYTF
>.|.|15|TRBV7-9|TRBJ2-2
TGTGCCAGCAGCTTAAGGGGACAGAACACCGGGGAGCTGTTTTTT
CASSLRGQNTGELFF
>.|.|11|TRBV20-1|TRBJ2-7
TGCAGTGCTCCTAGACAGTACGAGCAGTACTTC
CSAPRQYEQYF
>.|.|14|TRBV19|TRBJ1-2
TGTGCCAGTAGTATGGCGAACCCCGGCCATGGCTACACCTTC
CASSMANPGHGYTF
>once|TRBD1|15|TRBV4-3|TRBJ2-3
TGCGCCAGCAGCCAGGGGACAGTTAGCACAGATACGCAGTATTTT
CASSQGTVSTDTQYF
>once|TRBD1|15|TRBV5-8|TRBJ1-2
TGTGCCAGCAGCCCAAGGACAGGGGGCTCCTATGGCTACACCTTC
CASSPRTGGSYGYTF
>.|.|16|TRBV24-1|TRBJ1-3
TGTGCCACCAGTGATTTAAGTACAGGCGATGGAAACACCATATATTTT
CATSDLSTGDGNTIYF